This T cell receptor beta chain was captured in a study of control samples from healthy donors and cancer patients (dated by TCRdb to the early 2020s). In the germline V gene (reference sequence), CDR1 corresponds to SGHKS and CDR2 to YYEKEE. A distance of 7 bases separates the germline ends of V and J, which lose 0 bases and 2 bases respectively. The CDR3 covers 14 residues, taking in both the cysteine and the phenylalanine. Left in the record is the CDR3 DNA by itself, 42 bases read in frame from the first base. A remark on this clone: This clone's antigen is unknown. One base away there is no much larger clone; base qualities are not given.

Preparation of the library involved the immunoSEQ multiplex PCR assay. The table comes from immuneACCESS by way of TCRdb, which keeps in-frame sequences with V and J called. Part of the clones is missing from these tables; in studies checked, under half for an unresolved V gene and the rest for unknown reasons. Across this sample there are 98,000 or so clones, with around 80% seen only once. About 10% of the sample rests with the top ten. Material: blood. This clonotype originated in a woman in her 30s in good health. This receptor chain uses TRBV5-5 and TRBJ2-3, with the D gene not confidently named. The sequence in DNA is TGTGCCAGCAGCTTGGGGGTCTACACAGATACGCAGTATTTT. Translated, this gives CASSLGVYTDTQYF.